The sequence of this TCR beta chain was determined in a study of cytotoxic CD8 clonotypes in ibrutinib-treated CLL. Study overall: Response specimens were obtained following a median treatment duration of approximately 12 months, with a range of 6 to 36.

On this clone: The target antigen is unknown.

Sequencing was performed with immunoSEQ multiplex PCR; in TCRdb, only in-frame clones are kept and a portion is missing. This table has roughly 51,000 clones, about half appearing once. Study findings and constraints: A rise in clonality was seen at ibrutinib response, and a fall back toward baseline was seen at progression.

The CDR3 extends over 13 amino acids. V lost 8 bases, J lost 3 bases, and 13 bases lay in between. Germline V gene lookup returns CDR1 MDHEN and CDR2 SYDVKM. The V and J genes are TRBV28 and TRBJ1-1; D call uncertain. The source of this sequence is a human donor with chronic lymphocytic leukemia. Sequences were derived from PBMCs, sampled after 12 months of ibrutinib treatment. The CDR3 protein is CASGVAVDTEAFF. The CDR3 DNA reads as TGTGCCAGCGGGGTGGCGGTAGACACTGAAGCTTTCTTT.